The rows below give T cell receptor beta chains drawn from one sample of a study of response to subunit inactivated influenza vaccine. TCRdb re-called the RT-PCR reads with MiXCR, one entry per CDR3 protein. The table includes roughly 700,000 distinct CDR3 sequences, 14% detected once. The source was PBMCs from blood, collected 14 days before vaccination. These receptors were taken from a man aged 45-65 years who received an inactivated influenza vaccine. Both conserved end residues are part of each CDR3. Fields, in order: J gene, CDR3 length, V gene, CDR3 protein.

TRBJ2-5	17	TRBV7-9	CASSSRGDALSRETQYF
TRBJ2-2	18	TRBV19	CASRSGTGLLASTGELFF
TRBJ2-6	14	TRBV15	CATTGNSGANVLTF
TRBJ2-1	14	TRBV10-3	CAIRGTSGSTEQFF
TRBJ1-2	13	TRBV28	CASSLGQGLGYTF
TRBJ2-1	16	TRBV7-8	CASGLSGRAYDNEQFF
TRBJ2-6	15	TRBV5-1	CASSWGGSGANVLTF
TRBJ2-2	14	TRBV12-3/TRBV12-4	CASFSGGNTGELFF
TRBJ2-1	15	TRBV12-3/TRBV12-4	CASSLYSGSINEQFF
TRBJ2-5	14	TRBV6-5	CASSYGVALETQYF
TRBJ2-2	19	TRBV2	CASRPPGLAGAGGTGELFF
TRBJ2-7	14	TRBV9	CASSVGVNSYEQYF
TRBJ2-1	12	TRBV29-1	CSANQGSNEQFF
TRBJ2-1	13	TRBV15	CATSRDRQPEQFF
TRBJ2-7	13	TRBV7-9	CASSRTESYEQYF
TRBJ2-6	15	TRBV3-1	CASSPHSQGPNVLTF
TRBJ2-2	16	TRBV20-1	CSARDPTTPDTGELFF
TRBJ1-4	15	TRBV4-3	CASSLGTGWNEKLFF
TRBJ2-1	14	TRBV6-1	CASSDPGSYNEQFF
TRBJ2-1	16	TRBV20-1	CSASAGRPSRYNEQFF
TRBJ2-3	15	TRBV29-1	CSVGIPSGSTDTQYF
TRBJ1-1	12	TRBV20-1	CSASVGNTEAFF
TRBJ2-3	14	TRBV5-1	CASSPEGPRNTQYF
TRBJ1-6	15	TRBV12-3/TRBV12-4	CASSYSNRGSSPLHF
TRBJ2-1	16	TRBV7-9	CASSPPGLAGVDEQFF
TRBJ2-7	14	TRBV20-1	CSASDGGDTYEQYF
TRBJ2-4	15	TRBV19	CASSASGQEKNIQYF
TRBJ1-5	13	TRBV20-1	CSASLHNNQPQHF